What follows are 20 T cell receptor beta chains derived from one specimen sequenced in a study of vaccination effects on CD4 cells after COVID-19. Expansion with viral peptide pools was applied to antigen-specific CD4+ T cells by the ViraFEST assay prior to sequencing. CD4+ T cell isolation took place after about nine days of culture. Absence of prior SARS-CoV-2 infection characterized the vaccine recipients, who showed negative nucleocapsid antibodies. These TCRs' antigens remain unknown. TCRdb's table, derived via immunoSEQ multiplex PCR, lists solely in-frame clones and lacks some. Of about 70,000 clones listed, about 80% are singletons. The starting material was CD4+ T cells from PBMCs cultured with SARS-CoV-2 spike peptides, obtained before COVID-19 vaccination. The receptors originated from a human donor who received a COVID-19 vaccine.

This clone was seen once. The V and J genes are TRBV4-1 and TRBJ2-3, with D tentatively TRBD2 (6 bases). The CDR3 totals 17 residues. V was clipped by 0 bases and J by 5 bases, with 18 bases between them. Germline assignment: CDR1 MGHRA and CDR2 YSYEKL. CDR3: CASSQDPPGGVKDTQYF. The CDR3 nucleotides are TGCGCCAGCAGCCAAGATCCCCCCGGGGGTGTCAAAGATACGCAGTATTTT.

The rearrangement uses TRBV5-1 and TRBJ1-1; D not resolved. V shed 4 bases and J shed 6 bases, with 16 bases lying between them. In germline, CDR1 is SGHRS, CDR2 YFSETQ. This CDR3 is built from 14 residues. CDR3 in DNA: TGCGCCAGCAGCGATATGGGTTCGTCGGCTGAAGCTTTCTTT. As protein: CASSDMGSSAEAFF.

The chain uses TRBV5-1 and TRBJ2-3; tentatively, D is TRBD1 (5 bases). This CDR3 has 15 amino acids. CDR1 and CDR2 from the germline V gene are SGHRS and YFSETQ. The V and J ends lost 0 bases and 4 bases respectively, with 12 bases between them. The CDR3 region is CASSLGRVGADTQYF. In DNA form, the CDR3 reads TGCGCCAGCAGCTTGGGCAGGGTTGGCGCAGATACGCAGTATTTT.

CDR3 in DNA: TGTGCCACCAGTCCCGGGGACGCTAACGGGCAGCCCCAGCATTTT. Translation: CATSPGDANGQPQHF. This chain uses TRBV24-1 with TRBJ1-5; a possible D gene is TRBD1 (5 bases). This CDR3 region has 15 residues. V lost 6 bases and J 7 bases, leaving 18 bases between the germline ends. From germline, CDR1 is KGHDR and CDR2 SFDVKD.

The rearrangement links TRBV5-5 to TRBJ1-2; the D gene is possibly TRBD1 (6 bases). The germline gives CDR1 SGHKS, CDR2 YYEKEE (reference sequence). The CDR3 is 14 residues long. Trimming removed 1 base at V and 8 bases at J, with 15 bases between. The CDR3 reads CASSLRDRRSGYTF. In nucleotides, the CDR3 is TGTGCCAGCAGCTTGCGCGACAGGCGCTCGGGCTACACCTTC. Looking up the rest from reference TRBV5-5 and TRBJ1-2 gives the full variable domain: DAGVTQSPTHLIKTRGQQVTLRCSPISGHKSVSWYQQVLGQGPQFIFQYYEKEERGRGNFPDRFSARQFPNYSSELNVNALLLGDSALYLCASSLRDRRSGYTFGSGTRLTVV.

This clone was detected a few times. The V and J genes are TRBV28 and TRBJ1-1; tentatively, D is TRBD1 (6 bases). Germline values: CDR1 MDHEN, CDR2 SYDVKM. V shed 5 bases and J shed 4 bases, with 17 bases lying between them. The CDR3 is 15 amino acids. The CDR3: CASSAPGEMGTEAFF. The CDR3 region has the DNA TGTGCCAGCAGTGCCCCAGGGGAAATGGGCACTGAAGCTTTCTTT. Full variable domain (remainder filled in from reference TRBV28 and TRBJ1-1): DVKVTQSSRYLVKRTGEKVFLECVQDMDHENMFWYRQDPGLGLRLIYFSYDVKMKEKGDIPEGYSVSREKKERFSLILESASTNQTSMYLCASSAPGEMGTEAFFGQGTRLTVV.

CDR3 nucleotides: TGCGCCAGCAGTCGATGTGTGGCCCTACAACCGAGCTCCTATAATTCACCCCTCCACTTT. Encoded protein: CASSRCVALQPSSYNSPLHF. The V gene is TRBV23-1, the J gene TRBJ1-6; D is unresolved. TRBV23-1 carries the ORF label, with uncertain function. Trimming took off 4 bases at V and 0 bases at J, with 22 bases between the two ends. This CDR3 region has 20 residues.

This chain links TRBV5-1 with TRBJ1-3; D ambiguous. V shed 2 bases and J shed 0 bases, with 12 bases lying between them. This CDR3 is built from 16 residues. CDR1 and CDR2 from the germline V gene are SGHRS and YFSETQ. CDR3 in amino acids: CASSFSTANSGNTIYF. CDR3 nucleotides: TGCGCCAGCAGCTTTTCAACGGCGAACTCTGGAAACACCATATATTTT.

The CDR3 DNA is TGTGCCAGCAGCGCCGACACGTTCCAAGAGACCCAGTACTTC. Encoded protein: CASSADTFQETQYF. This chain joins TRBV9 and TRBJ2-5; D call uncertain. Germline CDR1 reads SGDLS; CDR2 reads YYNGEE. V was clipped by 3 bases and J by 1 base, with 10 bases between them. This CDR3 has 14 amino acids.

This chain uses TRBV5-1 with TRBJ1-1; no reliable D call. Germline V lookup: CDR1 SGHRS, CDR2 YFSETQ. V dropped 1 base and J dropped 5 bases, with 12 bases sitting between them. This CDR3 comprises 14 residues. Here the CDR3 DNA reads TGCGCCAGCAGCTTGATAGGGATGAGAACTGAAGCTTTCTTT. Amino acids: CASSLIGMRTEAFF.

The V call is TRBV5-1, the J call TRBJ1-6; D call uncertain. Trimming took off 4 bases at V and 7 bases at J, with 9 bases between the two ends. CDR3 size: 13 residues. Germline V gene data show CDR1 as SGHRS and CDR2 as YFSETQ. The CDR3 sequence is CASSTEPNSPLHF. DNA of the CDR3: TGCGCCAGCAGCACCGAACCGAATTCACCCCTCCACTTT.

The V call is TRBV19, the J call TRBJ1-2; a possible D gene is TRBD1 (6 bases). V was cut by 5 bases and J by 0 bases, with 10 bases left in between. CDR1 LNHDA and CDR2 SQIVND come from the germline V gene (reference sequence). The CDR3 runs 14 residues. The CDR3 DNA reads TGTGCCAGTAGTCAGACAGGAACTAACTATGGCTACACCTTC. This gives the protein CASSQTGTNYGYTF.

DNA of the CDR3: TGTGCCAGCAGTTTCGAGTGGGAAAAACTGTTTTTT. Amino acids: CASSFEWEKLFF. The chain uses TRBV28 and TRBJ1-4; no definite D call. V was clipped by 3 bases and J by 8 bases, with 7 bases between them. This CDR3 region has 12 residues. Per germline, CDR1 MDHEN and CDR2 SYDVKM.

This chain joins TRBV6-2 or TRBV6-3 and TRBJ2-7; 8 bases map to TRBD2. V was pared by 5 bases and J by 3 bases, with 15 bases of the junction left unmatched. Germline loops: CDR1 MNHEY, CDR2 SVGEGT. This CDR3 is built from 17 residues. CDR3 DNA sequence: TGTGCCAGCAGTCCATTGGGGACTAGAAATCTTTACTACGAGCAGTACGTC. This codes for CASSPLGTRNLYYEQYV.

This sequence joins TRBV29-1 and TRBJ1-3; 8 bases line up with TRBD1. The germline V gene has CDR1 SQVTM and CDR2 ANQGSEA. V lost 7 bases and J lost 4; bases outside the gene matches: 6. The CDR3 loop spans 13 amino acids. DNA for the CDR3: TGCAGCGCGGACAGGGAAGGAGGAAACACCATATATTTT. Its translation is CSADREGGNTIYF.

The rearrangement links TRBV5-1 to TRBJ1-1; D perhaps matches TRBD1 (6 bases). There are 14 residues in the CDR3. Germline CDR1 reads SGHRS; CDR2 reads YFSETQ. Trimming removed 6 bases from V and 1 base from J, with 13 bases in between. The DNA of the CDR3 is TGCGCCAGCAAGTCAGGACAGACGAACACTGAAGCTTTCTTT. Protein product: CASKSGQTNTEAFF.

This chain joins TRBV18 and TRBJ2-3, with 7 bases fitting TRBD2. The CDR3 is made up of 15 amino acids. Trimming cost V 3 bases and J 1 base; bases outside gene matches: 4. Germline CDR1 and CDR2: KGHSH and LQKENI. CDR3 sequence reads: CASSPFAGGTDTQYF. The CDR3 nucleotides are TGTGCCAGCTCACCTTTTGCGGGGGGCACAGATACGCAGTATTTT.

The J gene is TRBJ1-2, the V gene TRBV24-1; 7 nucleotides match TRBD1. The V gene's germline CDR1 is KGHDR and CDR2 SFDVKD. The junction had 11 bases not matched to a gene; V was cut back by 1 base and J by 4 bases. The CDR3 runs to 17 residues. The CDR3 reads CATSDLPPGQSTYGYTF. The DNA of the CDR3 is TGTGCCACCAGTGATTTACCCCCGGGACAGAGTACCTATGGCTACACCTTC.

CDR3 DNA sequence: TGTGCCAGCAGCCGATCCGGCCGGGGGGGCGTTGAAGCTTTCTTT. This translates into CASSRSGRGGVEAFF. The V call is TRBV5-5, the J call TRBJ1-1; D is possibly TRBD1 (6 bases). With 4 bases removed from V and 7 bases from J, the gap between germline ends came to 20 bases. Germline assignment: CDR1 SGHKS and CDR2 YYEKEE (reference sequence). This CDR3 region has 15 residues.

The CDR3 DNA sequence: TGCGCCAGCAGCCAAGGGCTTGACAGGGGGCCTACTCTCACAGATACGCAGTATTTT. Protein sequence: CASSQGLDRGPTLTDTQYF. The chain employs TRBV4-1 and TRBJ2-3; TRBD1 matches 10 bases. The length of the CDR3 is 19 residues. Germline CDR1 MGHRA, CDR2 YSYEKL. V gave up 1 base and J gave up 2 bases; unmatched junction bases: 12.